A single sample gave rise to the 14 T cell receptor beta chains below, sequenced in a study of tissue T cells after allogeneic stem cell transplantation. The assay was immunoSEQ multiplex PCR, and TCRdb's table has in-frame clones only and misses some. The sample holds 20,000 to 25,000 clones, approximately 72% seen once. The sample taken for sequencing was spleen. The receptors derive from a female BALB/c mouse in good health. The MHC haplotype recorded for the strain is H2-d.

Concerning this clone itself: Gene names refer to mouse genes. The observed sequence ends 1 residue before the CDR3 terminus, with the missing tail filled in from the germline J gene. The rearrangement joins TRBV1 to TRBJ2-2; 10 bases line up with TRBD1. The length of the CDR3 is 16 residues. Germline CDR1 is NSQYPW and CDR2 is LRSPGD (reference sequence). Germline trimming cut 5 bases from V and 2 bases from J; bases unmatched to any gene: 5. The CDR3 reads CTCSPRQGANTGQLYF. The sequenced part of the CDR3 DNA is TGCACCTGCAGTCCAAGACAGGGGGCGAACACCGGGCAGCTCTAC.

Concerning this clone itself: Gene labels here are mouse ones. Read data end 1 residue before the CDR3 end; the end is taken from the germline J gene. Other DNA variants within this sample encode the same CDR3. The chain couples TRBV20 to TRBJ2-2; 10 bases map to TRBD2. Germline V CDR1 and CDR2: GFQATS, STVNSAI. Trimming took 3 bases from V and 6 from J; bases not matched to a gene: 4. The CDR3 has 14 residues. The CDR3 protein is CGASWGGAAGQLYF. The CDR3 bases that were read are TGTGGTGCTAGCTGGGGGGGCGCCGCCGGGCAGCTCTAC.

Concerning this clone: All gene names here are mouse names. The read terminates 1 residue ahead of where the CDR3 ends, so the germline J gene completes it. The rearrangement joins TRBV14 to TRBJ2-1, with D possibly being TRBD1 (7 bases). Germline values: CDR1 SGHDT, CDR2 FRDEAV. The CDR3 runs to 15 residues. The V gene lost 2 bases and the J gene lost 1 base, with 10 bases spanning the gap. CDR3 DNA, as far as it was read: TGTGCCAGCAGTTTTCCAGGGGGGAACTATGCTGAGCAGTTC. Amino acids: CASSFPGGNYAEQF. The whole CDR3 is CASSFPGGNYAEQFF.

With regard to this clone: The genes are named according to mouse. CDR3 in amino acids: CASSPGQISNERLFF. CDR3 DNA, as far as it was read: TGTGCCAGCAGCCCGGGACAAATTTCCAACGAAAGATTATTT. V is TRBV5 and J is TRBJ1-4; TRBD1 might be the D (6 bases). The read comes to an end 1 residue before the CDR3 does, leaving the germline J gene to fill in the end. Trimming removed 4 bases at V and 0 bases at J, with 9 bases between. This CDR3 is built from 15 residues. Germline V gene lookup returns CDR1 LGHNA and CDR2 YNLKQL (reference sequence).

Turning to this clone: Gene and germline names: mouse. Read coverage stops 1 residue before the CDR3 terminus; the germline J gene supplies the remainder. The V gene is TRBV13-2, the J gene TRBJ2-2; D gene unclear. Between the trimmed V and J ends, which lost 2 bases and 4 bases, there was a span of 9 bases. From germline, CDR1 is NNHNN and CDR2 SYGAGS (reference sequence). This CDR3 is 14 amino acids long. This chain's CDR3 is CASGDGEVTGQLYF. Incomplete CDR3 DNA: TGTGCCAGCGGTGACGGGGAAGTCACCGGGCAGCTCTAC.

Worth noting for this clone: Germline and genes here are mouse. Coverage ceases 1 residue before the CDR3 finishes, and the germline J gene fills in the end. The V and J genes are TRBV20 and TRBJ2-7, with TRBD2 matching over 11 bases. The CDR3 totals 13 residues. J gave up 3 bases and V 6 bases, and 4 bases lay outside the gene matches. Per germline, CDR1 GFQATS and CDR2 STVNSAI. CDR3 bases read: TGTGGTGCCTTGACTGGGGGGGACTATGAACAGTAC. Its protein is CGALTGGDYEQY. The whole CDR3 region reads CGALTGGDYEQYF.

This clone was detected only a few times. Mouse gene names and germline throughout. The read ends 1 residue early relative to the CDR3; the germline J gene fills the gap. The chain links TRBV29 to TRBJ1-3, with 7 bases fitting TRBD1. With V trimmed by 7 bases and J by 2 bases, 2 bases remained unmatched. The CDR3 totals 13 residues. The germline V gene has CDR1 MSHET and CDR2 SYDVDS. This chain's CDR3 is CASKTGPGNTLYF. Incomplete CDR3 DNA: TGTGCTAGCAAGACAGGGCCTGGAAATACGCTCTAT.

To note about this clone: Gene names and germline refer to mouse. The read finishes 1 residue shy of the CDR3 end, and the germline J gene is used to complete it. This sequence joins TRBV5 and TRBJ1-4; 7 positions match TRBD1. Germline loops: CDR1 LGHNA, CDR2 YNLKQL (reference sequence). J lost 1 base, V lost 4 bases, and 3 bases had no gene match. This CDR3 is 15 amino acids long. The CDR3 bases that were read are TGTGCCAGCAGCCCGGGACAGTCTTCCAACGAAAGATTATTT. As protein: CASSPGQSSNERLF. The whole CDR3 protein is CASSPGQSSNERLFF.

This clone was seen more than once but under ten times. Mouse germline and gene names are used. Incomplete CDR3 DNA: TGTGCCAGCGGTGATGCGACGAACGAAAGATTATTT. Translation: CASGDATNERLF. The full CDR3 sequence reads CASGDATNERLFF. This chain connects TRBV13-2 to TRBJ1-4; D uncertain. Read data end 1 residue before the CDR3 end; the end is taken from the germline J gene. The V and J ends lost 0 bases and 5 bases respectively, with 5 bases between them. CDR3 length equals 13 residues. Looked up from germline, CDR1 is NNHNN and CDR2 is SYGAGS (reference sequence).

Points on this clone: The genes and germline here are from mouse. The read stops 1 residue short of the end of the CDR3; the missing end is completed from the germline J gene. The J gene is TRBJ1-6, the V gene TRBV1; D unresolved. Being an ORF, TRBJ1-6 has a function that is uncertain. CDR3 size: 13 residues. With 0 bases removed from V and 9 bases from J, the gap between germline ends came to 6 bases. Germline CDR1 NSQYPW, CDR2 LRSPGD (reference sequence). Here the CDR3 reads CTCSADRGSPLYF. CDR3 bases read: TGCACCTGCAGTGCAGATCGGGGTTCGCCCCTCTAC.

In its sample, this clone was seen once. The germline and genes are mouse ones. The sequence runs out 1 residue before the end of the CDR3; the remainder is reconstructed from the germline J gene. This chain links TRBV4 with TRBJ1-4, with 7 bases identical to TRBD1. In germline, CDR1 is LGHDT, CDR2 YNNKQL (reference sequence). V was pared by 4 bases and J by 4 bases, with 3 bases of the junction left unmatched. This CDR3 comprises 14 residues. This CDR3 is CASSWTGLNERLFF. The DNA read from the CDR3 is TGTGCCAGCAGCTGGACAGGTCTCAACGAAAGATTATTT.

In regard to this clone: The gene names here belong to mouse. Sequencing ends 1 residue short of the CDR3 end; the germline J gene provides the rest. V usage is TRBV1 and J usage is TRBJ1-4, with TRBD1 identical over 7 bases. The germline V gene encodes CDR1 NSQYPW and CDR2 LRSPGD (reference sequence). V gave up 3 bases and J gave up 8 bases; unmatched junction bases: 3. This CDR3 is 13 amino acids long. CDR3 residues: CTCSAGRGERLFF. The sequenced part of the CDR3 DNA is TGCACCTGCAGTGCGGGCAGGGGGGAAAGATTATTT.

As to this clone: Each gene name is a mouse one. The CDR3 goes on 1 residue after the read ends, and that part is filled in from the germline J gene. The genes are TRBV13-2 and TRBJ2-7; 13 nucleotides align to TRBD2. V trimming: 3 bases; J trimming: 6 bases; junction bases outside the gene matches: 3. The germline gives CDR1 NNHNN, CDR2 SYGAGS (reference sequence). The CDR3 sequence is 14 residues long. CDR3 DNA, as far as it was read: TGTGCCAGCGGTGGGACTGGGGGGGCCTTTGAACAGTAC. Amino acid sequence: CASGGTGGAFEQY. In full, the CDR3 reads CASGGTGGAFEQYF.

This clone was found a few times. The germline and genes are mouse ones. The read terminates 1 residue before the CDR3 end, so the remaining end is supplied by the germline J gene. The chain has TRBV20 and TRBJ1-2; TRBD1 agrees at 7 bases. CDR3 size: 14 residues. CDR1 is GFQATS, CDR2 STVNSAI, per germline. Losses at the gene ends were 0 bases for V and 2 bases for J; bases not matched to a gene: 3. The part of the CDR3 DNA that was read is TGTGGTGCTAGGGAGGGCAGGGGGAACTCCGACTACACC. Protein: CGAREGRGNSDYT. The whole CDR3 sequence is CGAREGRGNSDYTF. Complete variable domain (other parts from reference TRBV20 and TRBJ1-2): GALVYQYPRRTICKSGTSMRMECQAVGFQATSVAWYRQSPQKTFELIALSTVNSAIKYEQNFTQEKFPISHPNLSFSSMTVLNAYLEDRGLYLCGAREGRGNSDYTFGSGTRLLVI.